The 15 T cell receptor beta chains below come from one sample, sequenced in a study of blood T cell repertoires in COVID-19. Sequencing used immunoSEQ multiplex PCR; TCRdb keeps in-frame clones, though not all of them. The sample contains tens of thousands of clones, 82% of which appear only once. The sample taken for sequencing was peripheral blood. These receptor sequences come from a man in his forties or fifties with active or convalescent COVID-19.

The V gene is TRBV15, the J gene TRBJ1-2; tentatively, D is TRBD1 (6 bases). Germline CDR1 reads LNHNV; CDR2 reads YYDKDF (reference sequence). The V and J ends lost 5 bases and 4 bases respectively, with 17 bases between them. This CDR3 is 15 amino acids long. The CDR3 spells CATSGQRQRSYGYTF. The CDR3 bases are TGTGCCACCAGCGGACAGAGGCAAAGAAGCTATGGCTACACCTTC.

This clone was counted between two and nine times. The V gene is TRBV4-1, the J gene TRBJ2-1, with D possibly TRBD2 on 6 matching bases. Between the trimmed V and J ends, which lost 1 base and 4 bases, there was a span of 14 bases. The germline V gene encodes CDR1 MGHRA and CDR2 YSYEKL. The CDR3 loop spans 16 amino acids. The CDR3 reads CASSQALLAKYNEQFF. CDR3 in DNA: TGCGCCAGCAGCCAAGCCTTGCTAGCGAAATACAATGAGCAGTTCTTC.

The genes are TRBV6-5 and TRBJ2-7; D perhaps matches TRBD1 (5 bases). Per the germline V gene, CDR1 is MNHEY and CDR2 is SVGAGI. V lost 6 bases, J lost 1 base, and 16 bases lay in between. The CDR3 spans 15 residues. The CDR3 sequence: CASRRDSLISYEQYF. The CDR3 bases are TGTGCCAGCAGACGCGACAGCCTTATATCCTACGAGCAGTACTTC.

The chain is built from TRBV27 and TRBJ1-5, with D uncertain. Germline V gene sequence: CDR1 MNHEY, CDR2 SMNVEV (reference sequence). Trimming cost V 6 bases and J 0 bases, with 12 bases left between them. CDR3 size: 15 residues. This CDR3 is CASSIAGNSNQPQHF. The DNA of the CDR3 is TGTGCCAGCAGCATTGCGGGGAATAGCAATCAGCCCCAGCATTTT.

The chain recombines TRBV3-1 (or the pseudogene TRBV3-2) with TRBJ2-1, with 7 bases fitting TRBD2. After removal of 1 base from V and 6 bases from J, the junction contained 6 bases not matched to a gene. This CDR3 comprises 15 residues. The germline V gene has CDR1 LGHDT and CDR2 YNNKEL (reference sequence). The CDR3 reads CASSQGGLVGNEQFF. The CDR3 nucleotides are TGTGCCAGCAGCCAAGGTGGACTAGTCGGCAATGAGCAGTTCTTC.

The chain joins TRBV28 to TRBJ1-2; D not resolved. Trimming removed 2 bases from V and 6 bases from J, with 13 bases in between. The CDR3 is 14 amino acids. Germline loops: CDR1 MDHEN, CDR2 SYDVKM. The CDR3 loop is CASSLNGQRDGYTF. The CDR3 DNA is TGTGCCAGCAGTTTAAACGGTCAGCGAGATGGCTACACCTTC.

V is TRBV15 and J is TRBJ1-1; 7 positions match TRBD1. CDR1 is LNHNV, CDR2 YYDKDF, per germline (reference sequence). The length of the CDR3 is 13 residues. J was trimmed by 2 bases and V by 8 bases; bases with no gene match: 5. CDR3 residues: CATGRDRNTEAFF. DNA for the CDR3: TGTGCCACCGGTCGGGACAGAAACACTGAAGCTTTCTTT.

The rearrangement joins TRBV11-1 to TRBJ2-1, with TRBD1 identical over 11 bases. The germline gives CDR1 SGHAT, CDR2 FQDESV (reference sequence). Losses at the gene ends were 5 bases for V and 7 bases for J; bases not matched to a gene: 4. The CDR3 totals 14 residues. The CDR3 reads CASSPGTGGNEQFF. The CDR3 DNA reads TGTGCCAGCAGCCCCGGGACAGGGGGTAATGAGCAGTTCTTC.

The chain combines TRBV30 with TRBJ1-5; no reliable D call. Germline V lookup: CDR1 GTSNPN, CDR2 SVGIG (reference sequence). The CDR3 is 12 residues long. Trimming took off 5 bases at V and 0 bases at J, with 5 bases between the two ends. In nucleotides, the CDR3 is TGTGCCTGGGGACGTAGCAATCAGCCCCAGCATTTT. Protein sequence: CAWGRSNQPQHF.

This chain connects TRBV2 to TRBJ1-1, with D possibly being TRBD1 (6 bases). Germline V gene sequence: CDR1 SNHLY, CDR2 FYNNEI. The CDR3 extends over 17 amino acids. Trimming pared 8 bases from V and 0 bases from J, leaving 22 bases between. The CDR3 coding sequence is TGTGCCAGCCTACCTGACCGGACAGTTCTTATGAACACTGAAGCTTTCTTT. Its protein is CASLPDRTVLMNTEAFF.

The chain has TRBV3-1 (or the pseudogene TRBV3-2) and TRBJ2-5; TRBD1 matches 10 bases. Germline CDR1 is LGHDT and CDR2 is YNNKEL (reference sequence). The CDR3 has 16 residues. CDR3 sequence reads: CESRPRDRGLQETQYF. The DNA of the CDR3 is TGTGAAAGCAGGCCAAGGGACAGGGGACTCCAAGAGACCCAGTACTTC.

The chain has TRBV3-1 (or the pseudogene TRBV3-2) and TRBJ2-2, with TRBD1 matching over 7 bases. The CDR3 has 15 amino acids. The germline V gene has CDR1 LGHDT and CDR2 YNNKEL (reference sequence). With 4 bases clipped from V and 4 bases from J, the junction kept 6 bases outside the gene matches. The CDR3 loop reads CASSRDRVSTGELFF. The CDR3 DNA sequence: TGTGCCAGCAGCCGCGACAGGGTCAGCACCGGGGAGCTGTTTTTT.

This chain joins TRBV7-9 and TRBJ1-1, with a possible D match to TRBD1 (6 bases). This CDR3 comprises 12 residues. Trimming left V 5 bases short and J 8 bases short, with 12 bases between. Germline assignment: CDR1 SEHNR and CDR2 FQNEAQ (reference sequence). DNA for the CDR3: TGTGCCAGCAGCACGACAGGTAACGAAGCTTTCTTT. Residues: CASSTTGNEAFF. Variable domain in full (rest from reference TRBV7-9 and TRBJ1-1): DTGVSQNPRHKITKRGQNVTFRCDPISEHNRLYWYRQTLGQGPEFLTYFQNEAQLEKSRLLSDRFSAERPKGSFSTLEIQRTEQGDSAMYLCASSTTGNEAFFGQGTRLTVV.

Only a few counts were recorded for this clone. The rearrangement links TRBV7-2 to TRBJ1-5, with D perhaps matching TRBD1 (6 bases). V was cut by 1 base and J by 6 bases, with 10 bases left in between. The length of the CDR3 is 14 residues. Germline CDR1 and CDR2: SGHTA and FQGNSA. This CDR3 reads CASSLDTGSQPQHF. CDR3 coding DNA: TGTGCCAGCAGCTTAGACACAGGGAGTCAGCCCCAGCATTTT.

The chain recombines TRBV21-1 with TRBJ1-4; TRBD1 is taken as the D call from the table, unchecked against the DNA. TRBV21-1 is an annotated pseudogene. CDR3 length: 13 amino acids. This CDR3 reads CASSKTLGQKLFF. In DNA form, the CDR3 reads TGTGCCAGCAGCAAAACGCTGGGGCAAAAACTGTTTTTT.